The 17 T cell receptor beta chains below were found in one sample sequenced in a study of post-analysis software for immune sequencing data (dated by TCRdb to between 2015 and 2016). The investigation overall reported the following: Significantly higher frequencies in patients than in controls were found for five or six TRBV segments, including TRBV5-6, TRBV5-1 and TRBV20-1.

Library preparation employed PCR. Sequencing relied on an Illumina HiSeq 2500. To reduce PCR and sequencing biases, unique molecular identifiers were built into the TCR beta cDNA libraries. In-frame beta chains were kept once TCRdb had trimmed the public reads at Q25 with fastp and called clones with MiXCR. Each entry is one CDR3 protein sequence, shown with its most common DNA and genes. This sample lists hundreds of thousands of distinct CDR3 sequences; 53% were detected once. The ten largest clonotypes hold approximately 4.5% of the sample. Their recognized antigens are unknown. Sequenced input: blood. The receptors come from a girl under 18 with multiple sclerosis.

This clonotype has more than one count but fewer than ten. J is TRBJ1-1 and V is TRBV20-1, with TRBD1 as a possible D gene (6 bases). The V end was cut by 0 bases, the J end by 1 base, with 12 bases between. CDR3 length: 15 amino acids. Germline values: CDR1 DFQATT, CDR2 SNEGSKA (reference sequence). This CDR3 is CSARDRGSANTEAFF. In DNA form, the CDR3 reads TGCAGTGCTAGAGATAGGGGGTCAGCGAACACTGAAGCTTTCTTT.

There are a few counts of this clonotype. The DNA of the CDR3 is TGTGCCAGCAGCTTAGACCCCCAGCCCCAGCATTTT. Translation gives CASSLDPQPQHF. This chain joins TRBV7-8 and TRBJ1-5; D remains unclear. V was pared by 1 base and J by 7 bases, with 5 bases between. Germline CDR1 reads SGHVS; CDR2 reads FQNEAQ. The CDR3 consists of 12 residues.

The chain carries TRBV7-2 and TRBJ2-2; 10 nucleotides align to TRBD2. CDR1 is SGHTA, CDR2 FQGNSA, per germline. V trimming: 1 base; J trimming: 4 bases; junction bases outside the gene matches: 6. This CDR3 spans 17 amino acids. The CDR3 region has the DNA TGTGCCAGCAGCTTAGTCTCTAGCGGGGGATTCACCGGGGAGCTGTTTTTT. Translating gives CASSLVSSGGFTGELFF.

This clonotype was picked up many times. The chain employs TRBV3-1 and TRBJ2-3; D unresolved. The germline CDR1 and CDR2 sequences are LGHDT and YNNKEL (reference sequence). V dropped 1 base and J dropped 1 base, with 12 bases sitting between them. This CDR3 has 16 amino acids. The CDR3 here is CASSQVLAGGTDTQYF. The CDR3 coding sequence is TGTGCCAGCAGCCAAGTACTGGCAGGCGGCACAGATACGCAGTATTTT.

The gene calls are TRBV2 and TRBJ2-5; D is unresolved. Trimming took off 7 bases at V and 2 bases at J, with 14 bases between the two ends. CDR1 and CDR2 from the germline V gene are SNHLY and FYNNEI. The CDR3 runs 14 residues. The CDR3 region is CASKDNWRQETQYF. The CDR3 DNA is TGTGCCAGCAAGGATAATTGGAGACAAGAGACCCAGTACTTC.

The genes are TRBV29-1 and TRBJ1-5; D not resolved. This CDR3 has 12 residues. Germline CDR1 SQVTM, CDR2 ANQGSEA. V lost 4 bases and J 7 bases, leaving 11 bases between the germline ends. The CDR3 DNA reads TGCAGCGTTGGATCGCAGAACCAGCCCCAGCATTTT. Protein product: CSVGSQNQPQHF.

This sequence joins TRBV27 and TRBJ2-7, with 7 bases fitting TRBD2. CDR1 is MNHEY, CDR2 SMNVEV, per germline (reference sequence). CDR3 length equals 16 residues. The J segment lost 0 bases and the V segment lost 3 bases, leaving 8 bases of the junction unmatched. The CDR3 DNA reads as TGTGCCAGCAGTTTCTCTCTAGCGGAGAGCTCCTACGAGCAGTACTTC. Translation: CASSFSLAESSYEQYF.

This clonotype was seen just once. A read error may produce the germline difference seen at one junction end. The CDR3 loop reads CNARDPQSLNTEAFF. Written as DNA, the CDR3 is TGCAATGCTAGAGATCCCCAAAGTTTGAACACTGAAGCTTTCTTT. The chain links TRBV20-1 to TRBJ1-1, with unresolved D. Germline loops: CDR1 DFQATT, CDR2 SNEGSKA (reference sequence). This CDR3 has 15 amino acids.

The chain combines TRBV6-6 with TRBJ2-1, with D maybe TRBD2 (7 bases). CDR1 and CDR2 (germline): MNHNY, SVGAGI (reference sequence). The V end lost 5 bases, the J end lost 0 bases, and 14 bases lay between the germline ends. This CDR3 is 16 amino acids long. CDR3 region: CASSPRGATSYNEQFF. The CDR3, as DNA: TGTGCCAGCAGTCCCCGGGGGGCCACCTCCTACAATGAGCAGTTCTTC.

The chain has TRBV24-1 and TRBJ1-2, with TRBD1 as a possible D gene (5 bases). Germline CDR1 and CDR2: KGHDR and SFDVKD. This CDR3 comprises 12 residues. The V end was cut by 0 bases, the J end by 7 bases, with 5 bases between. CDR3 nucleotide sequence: TGTGCCACCAGTGATTTGCAGGGTGGCTACACCTTC. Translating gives CATSDLQGGYTF.

The CDR3 sequence is CASSRAGRHNTGELFF. The DNA of the CDR3 is TGTGCCAGCAGCCGAGCGGGGAGACACAACACCGGGGAGCTGTTTTTT. The V call is TRBV7-9, the J call TRBJ2-2; 7 nucleotides align to TRBD2. This CDR3 spans 16 amino acids. The V and J ends lost 5 bases and 2 bases, in that order; junction bases with no gene match: 8. Germline V gene sequence: CDR1 SEHNR, CDR2 FQNEAQ (reference sequence).

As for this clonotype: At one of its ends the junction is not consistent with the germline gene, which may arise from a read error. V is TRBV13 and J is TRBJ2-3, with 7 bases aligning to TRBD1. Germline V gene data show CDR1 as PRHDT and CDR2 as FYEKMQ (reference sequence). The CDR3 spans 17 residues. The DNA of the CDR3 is TGTGCCAGCAGCTTACAATCGACAGGGAGTAAAACAGGTACGCAGTATTTT. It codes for CASSLQSTGSKTGTQYF. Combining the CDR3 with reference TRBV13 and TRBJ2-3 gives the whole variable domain AAGVIQSPRHLIKEKRETATLKCYPIPRHDTVYWYQQGPGQDPQFLISFYEKMQSDKGSIPDRFSAQQFSDYHSELNMSSLELGDSALYFCASSLQSTGSKTGTQYFGPGTRLTVL.

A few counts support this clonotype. CDR3 sequence (DNA): TGTGCCAGCAGTTTTTGGGACACCGGCTACGAGCAGTACTTC. This codes for CASSFWDTGYEQYF. The chain carries TRBV12-3 or TRBV12-4 and TRBJ2-7, with D tentatively TRBD1 (6 bases). CDR3 size: 14 residues. Between the trimmed V and J ends, which lost 3 bases and 3 bases, there was a span of 12 bases.

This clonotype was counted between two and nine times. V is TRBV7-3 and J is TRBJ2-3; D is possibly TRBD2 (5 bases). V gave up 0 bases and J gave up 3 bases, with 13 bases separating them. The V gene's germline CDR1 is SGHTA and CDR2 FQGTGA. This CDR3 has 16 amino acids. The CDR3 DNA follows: TGTGCCAGCAGCTTAACGAGTAGCGACGCGACAGATACGCAGTATTTT. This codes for CASSLTSSDATDTQYF.

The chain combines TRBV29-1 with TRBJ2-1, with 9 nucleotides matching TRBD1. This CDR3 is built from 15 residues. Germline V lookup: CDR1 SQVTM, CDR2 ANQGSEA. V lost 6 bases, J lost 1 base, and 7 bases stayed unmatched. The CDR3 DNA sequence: TGCAGCGTCGACAGGGGGGTAGTGTCCTACAATGAGCAGTTCTTC. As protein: CSVDRGVVSYNEQFF.

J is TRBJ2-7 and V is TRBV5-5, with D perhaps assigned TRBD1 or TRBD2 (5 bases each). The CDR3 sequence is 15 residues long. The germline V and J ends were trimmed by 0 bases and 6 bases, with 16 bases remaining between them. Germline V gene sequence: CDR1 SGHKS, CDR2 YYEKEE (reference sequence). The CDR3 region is CASSLASGLGVEQYF. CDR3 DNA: TGTGCCAGCAGCTTGGCCTCCGGACTGGGGGTCGAGCAGTACTTC.

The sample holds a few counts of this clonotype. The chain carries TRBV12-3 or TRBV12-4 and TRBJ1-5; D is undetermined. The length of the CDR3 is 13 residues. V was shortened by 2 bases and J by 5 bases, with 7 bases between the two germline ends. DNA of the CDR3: TGTGCCAGCAGTTTAAACCCTTATCAGCCCCAGCATTTT. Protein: CASSLNPYQPQHF.